This is a list of T cell receptor beta chains from one sample in a study of T cells after yellow fever vaccination. From the 5' RACE reads, TCRdb called clonotypes with MiXCR, one entry per CDR3 protein. The data show hundreds of thousands of distinct CDR3 sequences, 9% to 15% seen once. Material: PBMCs, obtained on the day of the yellow fever booster vaccination. The receptors were sampled from a man in his thirties or forties who received the YFV17D yellow fever vaccine. The CDR3 runs from the conserved cysteine through the conserved F or W. D genes are given only for firm matches. Some rows have no size entry. The others give once, few or many, or a class for an expanded clone.

V	size	J	D	DNA	CDR3
TRBV12-3/TRBV12-4	NA	TRBJ1-6	NA	TGTGCCAGCAGTTTAGGAGGGGGGCGATCACCCCTCCACTTT	CASSLGGGRSPLHF
TRBV11-2	NA	TRBJ2-7	NA	TGTGCCAGCAGCGGGCCGGTCTACGAGCAGTACTTC	CASSGPVYEQYF
TRBV2	few	TRBJ2-1	TRBD2	TGTGCCAGCAGTGATAGCGGGAGTCTCCTCTCCTACAATGAGCAGTTCTTC	CASSDSGSLLSYNEQFF
TRBV7-6	few	TRBJ2-2	NA	TGTGCCAGCAGCCCGAGAGGGGCAGCGACAGGGGAGCTGTTTTTT	CASSPRGAATGELFF
TRBV6-5	NA	TRBJ2-4	TRBD1	TGTGCCAGCAGTTACTCGAAGGATATTCGGACAGGACAGTACTTC	CASSYSKDIRTGQYF
TRBV11-1	many	TRBJ2-1	NA	TGTGCCAGCAGCTTACCCCAAAGCGGTCGGGAGCAGTTCTTC	CASSLPQSGREQFF
TRBV29-1	few	TRBJ2-3	TRBD2	TGCAGCGTTGTAGCTAGCGGGAGGGCCACAGATACGCAGTATTTT	CSVVASGRATDTQYF
TRBV4-3	NA	TRBJ2-6	NA	TGCGCCAGCAGCCAAGTTGGGGAGGGGGCACTTGGGGCCAACGTCCTGACTTTC	CASSQVGEGALGANVLTF
TRBV5-6	NA	TRBJ2-7	TRBD1	TGTGCCAGCAGCCTGGTGGGACAGCGGACCTACGAGCAGTACTTC	CASSLVGQRTYEQYF
TRBV28	NA	TRBJ1-4	TRBD1	TGTGCCAGCAGTCTGAGTTTATCGACAGGGAAGAATGAAAAACTGTTTTTT	CASSLSLSTGKNEKLFF
TRBV30	few	TRBJ1-5	NA	TGTGCCTGCGGACGCCGGGGGCTAGGGCAGCCCCAGCATTTT	CACGRRGLGQPQHF
TRBV3-1	NA	TRBJ1-2	TRBD1	TGTGCCAGCAGCCAAATAGGGGGCGACTCTGGCTACACCTTC	CASSQIGGDSGYTF
TRBV5-1	many	TRBJ2-3	NA	TGCGCCAGCAGCTTGGAAGGTGTAGCAGATACGCAGTATTTT	CASSLEGVADTQYF
TRBV7-6	few	TRBJ2-6	NA	TGTGCCAGCAGCTTATTCCCGACGGACTCTGGGGCCAACGTCCTGACTTTC	CASSLFPTDSGANVLTF
TRBV7-9	few	TRBJ1-6	NA	TGTGCCAGCAGCGCGGACGGCGTGGGATCACCCCTCCACTTT	CASSADGVGSPLHF
TRBV5-1	NA	TRBJ2-3	TRBD2	TGCGCCAGCAGCACCCCGGGACTAGCTTCAGATACGCAGTATTTT	CASSTPGLASDTQYF
TRBV20-1	NA	TRBJ2-6	NA	TGCAGTGCTAGCAGAGACGGCTTCGGCTCTGGGGCCAACGTCCTGACTTTC	CSASRDGFGSGANVLTF
TRBV5-1	few	TRBJ2-1	NA	TGCGCCAGCAGCTTGGGACAGGCTCATGAGCAGTTCTTC	CASSLGQAHEQFF
TRBV20-1	NA	TRBJ2-3	NA	TGCAGCGCAATAGATACGCAGTATTTT	CSAIDTQYF
TRBV30	few	TRBJ2-7	NA	TGTGCCTGGAGTGTACTATTCCGTGAGCAGTACTTC	CAWSVLFREQYF
TRBV7-2	few	TRBJ2-3	NA	TGTGCCAGCAGCTCGACGATCAGGTTTGGCCTAGATACGCAGTATTTT	CASSSTIRFGLDTQYF